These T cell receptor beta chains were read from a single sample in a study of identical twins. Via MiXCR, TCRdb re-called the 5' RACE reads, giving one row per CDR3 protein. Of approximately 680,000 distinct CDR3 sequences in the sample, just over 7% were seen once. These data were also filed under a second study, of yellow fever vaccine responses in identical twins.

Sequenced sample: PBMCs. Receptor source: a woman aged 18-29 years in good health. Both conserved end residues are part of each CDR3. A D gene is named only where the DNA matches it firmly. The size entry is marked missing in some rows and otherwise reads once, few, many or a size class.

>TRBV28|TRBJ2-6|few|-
CASSLSSSSGANVLTF
TGTGCCAGCAGTTTATCTAGTAGCTCTGGGGCCAACGTCCTGACTTTC
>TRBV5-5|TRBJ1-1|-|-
CASSLANTFSGEAFF
TGTGCCAGCAGCTTGGCCAACACGTTTTCGGGTGAAGCTTTCTTT
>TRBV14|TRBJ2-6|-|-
CASSQISGANVLTF
TGTGCCAGCAGCCAAATTTCTGGGGCCAACGTCCTGACTTTC
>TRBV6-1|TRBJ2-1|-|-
CASSIVAAAYNEQFF
TGTGCCAGCAGTATCGTAGCGGCAGCCTACAATGAGCAGTTCTTC
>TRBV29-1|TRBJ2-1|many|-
CSVEGSYNEQFF
TGCAGCGTTGAAGGGAGCTACAATGAGCAGTTCTTC
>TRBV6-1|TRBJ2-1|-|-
CASSQSENRYEQFF
TGTGCCAGCAGCCAAAGCGAGAACAGGTATGAGCAGTTCTTC
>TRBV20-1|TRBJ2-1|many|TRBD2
CSARSRTSGGTSSYNEQFF
TGCAGTGCTAGATCCCGGACTAGCGGGGGAACGAGCTCCTACAATGAGCAGTTCTTC
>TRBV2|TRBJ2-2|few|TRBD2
CASKGTRSNTGELFF
TGTGCCAGCAAAGGGACTAGGTCGAACACCGGGGAGCTGTTTTTT
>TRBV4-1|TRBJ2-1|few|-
CASSQDYVGEQFF
TGCGCCAGCAGCCAAGATTACGTAGGTGAGCAGTTCTTC
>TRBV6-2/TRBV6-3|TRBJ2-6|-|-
CASSSAGSDSGANVLTF
TGTGCCAGCAGTTCTGCCGGGTCTGACTCTGGGGCCAACGTCCTGACTTTC
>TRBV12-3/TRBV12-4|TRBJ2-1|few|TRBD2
CASSPAGRGRADNEQFF
TGTGCCAGCAGTCCCGCCGGGCGCGGGAGGGCCGACAATGAGCAGTTCTTC
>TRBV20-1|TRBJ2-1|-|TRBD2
CSAVLAGGRNEQFF
TGCAGTGCTGTCCTAGCGGGAGGGCGAAATGAGCAGTTCTTC
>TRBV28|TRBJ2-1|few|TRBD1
CASSDEDRYNEQFF
TGTGCCAGCAGCGATGAGGACAGGTACAATGAGCAGTTCTTC
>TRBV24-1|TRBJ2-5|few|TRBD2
CATSEGLAGGVQETQYF
TGTGCCACCAGTGAGGGACTAGCGGGAGGGGTCCAAGAGACCCAGTACTTC
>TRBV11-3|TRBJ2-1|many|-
CASSSHLYNEQFF
TGTGCCAGCAGCAGTCACTTGTACAATGAGCAGTTCTTC
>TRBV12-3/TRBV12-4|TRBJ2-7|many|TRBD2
CASSSPSTSGSLEQYF
TGTGCCAGCAGTTCCCCCTCGACTAGCGGCTCTCTCGAGCAGTACTTC
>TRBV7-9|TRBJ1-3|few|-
CASSGLASSGNTIYF
TGTGCCAGCAGCGGGCTGGCGAGCTCTGGAAACACCATATATTTT
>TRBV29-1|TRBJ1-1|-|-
CSAWTVNTEAFF
TGCAGCGCGTGGACGGTGAACACTGAAGCTTTCTTT
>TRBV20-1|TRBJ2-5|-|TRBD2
CSAPRLAGVETQYF
TGCAGTGCCCCCCGACTAGCGGGGGTGGAGACCCAGTACTTC
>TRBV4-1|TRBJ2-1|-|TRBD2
CASSPWGGTSGSRNEQFF
TGCGCCAGCAGCCCCTGGGGGGGGACTAGCGGGAGTCGTAATGAGCAGTTCTTC
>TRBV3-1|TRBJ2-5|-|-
CASSQGRTGGPVYF
TGTGCCAGCAGCCAGGGGCGGACCGGGGGGCCCGTGTACTTC
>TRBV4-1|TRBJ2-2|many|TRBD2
CASSQPPGLAGDTGELFF
TGCGCCAGCAGCCAACCCCCGGGGCTAGCGGGAGACACCGGGGAGCTGTTTTTT
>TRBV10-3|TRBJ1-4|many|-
CAISSNREKLFF
TGTGCCATCAGTTCAAACAGAGAAAAACTGTTTTTT
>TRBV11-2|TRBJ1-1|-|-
CASSLEGGVSEAFF
TGTGCCAGCAGCTTAGAAGGAGGGGTCTCTGAAGCTTTCTTT
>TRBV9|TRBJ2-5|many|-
CASSVESGVGETQYF
TGTGCCAGCAGCGTAGAGAGTGGGGTGGGAGAGACCCAGTACTTC
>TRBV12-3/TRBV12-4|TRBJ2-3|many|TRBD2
CASSPPIQREGDTQYF
TGTGCCAGCAGTCCCCCTATCCAGCGGGAGGGGGATACGCAGTATTTT
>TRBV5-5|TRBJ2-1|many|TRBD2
CASSLVASGGNEQFF
TGTGCCAGCAGCTTGGTGGCTAGCGGAGGCAATGAGCAGTTCTTC
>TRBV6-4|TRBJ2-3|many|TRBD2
CASSASGGADTQYF
TGTGCCAGCAGTGCTAGCGGGGGGGCAGATACGCAGTATTTT